This T cell receptor (beta chain) derives from a study of regulatory T cells in long-lasting Graves disease. V lost 2 bases and J lost 9; bases outside the gene matches: 3. Germline lookup yields CDR1 MNHEY and CDR2 SMNVEV (reference sequence). The CDR3 runs to 13 residues. HTBI primers from iRepertoire and Arm-PCR of CDR3 regions yielded the TCR beta libraries. TCRdb reanalysed the multiplex PCR reads using MiXCR and keeps one entry per CDR3 protein. The data contain around 500,000 distinct CDR3 sequences, around 11% of them singletons. This clonotype was recorded many times. What it binds is unknown. The time point: newly diagnosed GD, antithyroid drugs for less than 3 months. PBMCs were the source of the RNA used for TCR sequencing. Findings and limits, study-wide: Favored gene segments in persistent disease were TRBV28, TRBJ1-2 and TRBJ2-5.

These data also featured in a second study, about T cells in Graves' hyperthyroidism and ophthalmopathy. That study adds: The TCR CDR3 first-round RT-PCR relied on the HTBI primer set.

The receptor's source is a woman younger than 45 with Graves disease. The rearrangement uses TRBV27 and TRBJ2-2; 7 bases map to TRBD2. Sequences were derived from peripheral blood mononuclear cells (PBMCs), sampled at new diagnosis, from a patient treated with antithyroid drugs. CDR3 sequence reads: CASSLREGRELFF. CDR3 in DNA: TGTGCCAGCAGTTTAAGGGAGGGCCGGGAGCTGTTTTTT.